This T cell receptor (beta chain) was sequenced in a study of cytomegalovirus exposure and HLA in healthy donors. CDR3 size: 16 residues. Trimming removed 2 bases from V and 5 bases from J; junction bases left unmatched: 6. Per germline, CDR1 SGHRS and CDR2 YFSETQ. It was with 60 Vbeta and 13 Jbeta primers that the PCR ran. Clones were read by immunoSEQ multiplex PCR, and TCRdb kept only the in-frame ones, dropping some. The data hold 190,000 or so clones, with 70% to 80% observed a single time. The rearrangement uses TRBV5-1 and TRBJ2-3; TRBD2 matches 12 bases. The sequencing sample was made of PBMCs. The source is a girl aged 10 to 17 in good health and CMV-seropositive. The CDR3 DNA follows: TGCGCCAGCAGCTTATCTAGCGGGGGGGCAATAGATACGCAGTATTTT. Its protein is CASSLSSGGAIDTQYF.